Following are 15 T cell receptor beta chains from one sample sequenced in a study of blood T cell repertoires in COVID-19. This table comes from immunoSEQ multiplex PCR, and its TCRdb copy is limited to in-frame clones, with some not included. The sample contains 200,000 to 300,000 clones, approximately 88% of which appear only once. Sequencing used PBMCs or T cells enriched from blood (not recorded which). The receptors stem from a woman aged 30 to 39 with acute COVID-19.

The CDR3 region is CASSLSGNPTDTQYF. In nucleotides, the CDR3 is TGTGCCAGCAGCTTGTCAGGGAACCCCACAGATACGCAGTATTTT. V and J are TRBV11-3 and TRBJ2-3, with D possibly TRBD1 on 5 matching bases. In germline, CDR1 is SGHNT, CDR2 YENEEA. The CDR3 loop spans 15 amino acids. Trimming removed 3 bases at V and 2 bases at J, with 12 bases between.

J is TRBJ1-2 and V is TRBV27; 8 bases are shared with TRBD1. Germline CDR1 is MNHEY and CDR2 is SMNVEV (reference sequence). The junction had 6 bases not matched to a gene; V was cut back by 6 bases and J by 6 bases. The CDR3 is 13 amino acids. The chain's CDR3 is CASRTGQADGYTF. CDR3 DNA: TGTGCCAGCAGGACGGGACAGGCGGATGGCTACACCTTC.

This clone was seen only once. CDR3 DNA: TGTGCCTGGAGGCAGGGGGGGAACACTGAAGCTTTCTTT. As protein: CAWRQGGNTEAFF. V usage is TRBV30 and J usage is TRBJ1-1, with 7 nucleotides matching TRBD1. The CDR3 runs 13 residues. Unmatched junction bases numbered 2, after V lost 3 bases and J lost 1 base. Germline loops: CDR1 GTSNPN, CDR2 SVGIG (reference sequence).

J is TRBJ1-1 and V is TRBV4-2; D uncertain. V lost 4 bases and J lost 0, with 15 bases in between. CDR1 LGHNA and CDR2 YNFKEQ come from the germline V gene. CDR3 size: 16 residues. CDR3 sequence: CASSPSLGRMNTEAFF. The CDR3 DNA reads TGTGCCAGCAGCCCCAGCCTAGGGAGAATGAACACTGAAGCTTTCTTT.

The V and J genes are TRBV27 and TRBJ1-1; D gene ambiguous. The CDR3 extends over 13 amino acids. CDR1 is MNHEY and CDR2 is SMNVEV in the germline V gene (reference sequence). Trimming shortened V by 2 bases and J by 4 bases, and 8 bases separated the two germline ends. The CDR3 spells CASSLTDGTEAFF. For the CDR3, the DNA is TGTGCCAGCAGTTTAACAGACGGCACTGAAGCTTTCTTT.

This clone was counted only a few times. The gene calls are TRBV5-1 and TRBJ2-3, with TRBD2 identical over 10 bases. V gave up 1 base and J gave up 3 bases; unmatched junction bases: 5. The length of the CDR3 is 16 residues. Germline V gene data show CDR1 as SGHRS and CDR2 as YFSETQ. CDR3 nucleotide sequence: TGCGCCAGCAGCTTGTCTTCTAGCGGGGGAACAGATACGCAGTATTTT. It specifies CASSLSSSGGTDTQYF.

The CDR3 DNA reads TGTGCCAGCAGTTACCTGGCTTTCGGGGAACAGGGTGAAGCTTTCTTT. It encodes CASSYLAFGEQGEAFF. V usage is TRBV6-6 and J usage is TRBJ1-1; possibly TRBD1 for D (6 bases). Germline V gene data show CDR1 as MNHNY and CDR2 as SVGAGI (reference sequence). V was cut by 2 bases and J by 7 bases, with 20 bases left in between. This CDR3 is 16 amino acids long.

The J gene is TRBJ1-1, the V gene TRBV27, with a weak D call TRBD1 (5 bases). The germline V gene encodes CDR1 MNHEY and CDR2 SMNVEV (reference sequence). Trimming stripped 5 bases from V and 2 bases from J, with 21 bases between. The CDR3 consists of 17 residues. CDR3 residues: CASSHSGHQAPNTEAFF. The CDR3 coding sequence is TGTGCCAGCAGTCACTCAGGGCATCAGGCTCCTAACACTGAAGCTTTCTTT.

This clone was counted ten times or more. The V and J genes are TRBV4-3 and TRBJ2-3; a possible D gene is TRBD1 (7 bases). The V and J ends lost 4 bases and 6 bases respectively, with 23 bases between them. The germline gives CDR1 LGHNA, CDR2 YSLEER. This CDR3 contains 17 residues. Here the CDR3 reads CASSLRGGTVGADTQYF. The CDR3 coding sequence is TGCGCCAGCAGCCTGCGAGGGGGGACAGTAGGGGCCGATACGCAGTATTTT.

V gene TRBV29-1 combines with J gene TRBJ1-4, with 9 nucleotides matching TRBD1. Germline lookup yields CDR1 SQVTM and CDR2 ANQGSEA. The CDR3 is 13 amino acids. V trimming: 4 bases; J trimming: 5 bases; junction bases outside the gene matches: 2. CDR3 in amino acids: CSVGTGDNEKLFF. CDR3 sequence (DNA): TGCAGCGTTGGGACAGGGGACAATGAAAAACTGTTTTTT. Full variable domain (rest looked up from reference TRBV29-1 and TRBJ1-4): SAVISQKPSRDICQRGTSLTIQCQVDSQVTMMFWYRQQPGQSLTLIATANQGSEATYESGFVIDKFPISRPNLTFSTLTVSNMSPEDSSIYLCSVGTGDNEKLFFGSGTQLSVL.

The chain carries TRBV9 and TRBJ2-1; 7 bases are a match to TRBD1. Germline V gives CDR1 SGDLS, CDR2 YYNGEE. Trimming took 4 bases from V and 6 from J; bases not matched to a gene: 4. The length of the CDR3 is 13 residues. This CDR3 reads CASSLGTVNEQFF. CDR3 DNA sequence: TGTGCCAGCAGCTTGGGGACAGTCAATGAGCAGTTCTTC.

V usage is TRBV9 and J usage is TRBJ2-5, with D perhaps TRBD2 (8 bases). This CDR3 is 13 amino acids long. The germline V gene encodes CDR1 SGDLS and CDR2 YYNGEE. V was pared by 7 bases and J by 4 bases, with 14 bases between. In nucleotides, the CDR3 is TGTGCCAGCGGGACAGCGGGGGCAGAGACCCAGTACTTC. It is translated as CASGTAGAETQYF.

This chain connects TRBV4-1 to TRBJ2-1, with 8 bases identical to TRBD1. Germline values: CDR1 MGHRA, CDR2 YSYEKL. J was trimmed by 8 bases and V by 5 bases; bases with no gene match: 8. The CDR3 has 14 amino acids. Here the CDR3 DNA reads TGCGCCAGCAGCATAGCGACAGGGGAGGATGAGCAGTTCTTC. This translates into CASSIATGEDEQFF.

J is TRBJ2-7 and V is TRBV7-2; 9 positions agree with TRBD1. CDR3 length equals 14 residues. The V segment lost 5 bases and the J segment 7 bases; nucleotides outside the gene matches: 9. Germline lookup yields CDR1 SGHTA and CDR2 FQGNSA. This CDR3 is CASSTGQGTREQYF. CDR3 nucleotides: TGTGCCAGCAGCACCGGACAGGGGACGCGGGAGCAGTACTTC. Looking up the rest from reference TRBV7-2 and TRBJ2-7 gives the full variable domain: GAGVSQSPSNKVTEKGKDVELRCDPISGHTALYWYRQSLGQGLEFLIYFQGNSAPDKSGLPSDRFSAERTGGSVSTLTIQRTQQEDSAVYLCASSTGQGTREQYFGPGTRLTVT.

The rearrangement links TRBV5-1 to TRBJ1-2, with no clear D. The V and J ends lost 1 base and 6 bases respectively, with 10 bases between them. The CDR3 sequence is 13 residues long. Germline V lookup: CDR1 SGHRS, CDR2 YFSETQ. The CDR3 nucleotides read TGCGCCAGCAGCTTGCCCGGAGGCGATGGCTACACCTTC. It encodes CASSLPGGDGYTF.